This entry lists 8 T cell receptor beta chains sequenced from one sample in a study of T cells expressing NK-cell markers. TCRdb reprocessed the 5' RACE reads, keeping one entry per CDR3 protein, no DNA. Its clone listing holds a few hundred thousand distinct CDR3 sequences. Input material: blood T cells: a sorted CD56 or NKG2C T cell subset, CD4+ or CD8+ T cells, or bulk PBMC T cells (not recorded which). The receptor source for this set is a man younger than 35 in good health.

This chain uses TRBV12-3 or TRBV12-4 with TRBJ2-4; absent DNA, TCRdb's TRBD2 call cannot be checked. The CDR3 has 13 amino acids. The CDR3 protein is CASSSLAVDIQYF.

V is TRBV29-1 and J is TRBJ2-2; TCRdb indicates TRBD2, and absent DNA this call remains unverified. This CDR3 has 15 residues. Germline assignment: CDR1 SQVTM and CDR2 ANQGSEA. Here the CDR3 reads CSVSNSGRASGELFF.

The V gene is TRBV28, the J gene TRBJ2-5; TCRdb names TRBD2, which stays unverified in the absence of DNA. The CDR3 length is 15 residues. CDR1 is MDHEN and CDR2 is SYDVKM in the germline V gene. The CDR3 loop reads CASRYTSGAQETQYF.

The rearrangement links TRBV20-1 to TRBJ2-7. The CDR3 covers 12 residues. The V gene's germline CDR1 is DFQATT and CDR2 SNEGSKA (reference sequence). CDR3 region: CSARKTPYEQYF.

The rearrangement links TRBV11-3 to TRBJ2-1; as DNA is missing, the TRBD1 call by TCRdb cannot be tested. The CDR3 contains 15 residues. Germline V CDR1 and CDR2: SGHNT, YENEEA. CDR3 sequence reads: CASSLAGQPMYEQFF.

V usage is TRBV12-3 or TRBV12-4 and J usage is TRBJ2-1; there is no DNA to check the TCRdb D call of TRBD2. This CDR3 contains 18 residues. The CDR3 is CASSSGLAGGRGYNEQFF.

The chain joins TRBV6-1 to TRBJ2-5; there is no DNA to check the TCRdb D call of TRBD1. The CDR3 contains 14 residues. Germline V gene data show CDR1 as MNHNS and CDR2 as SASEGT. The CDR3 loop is CASSPGQLKETQYF.

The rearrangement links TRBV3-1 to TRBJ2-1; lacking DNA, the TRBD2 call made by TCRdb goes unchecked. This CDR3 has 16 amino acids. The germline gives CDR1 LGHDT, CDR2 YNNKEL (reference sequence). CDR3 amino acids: CASSQRGTSGGYEQFF.